Detailed here is one T cell receptor beta chain. What it binds is unknown. V shed 0 bases and J shed 5 bases, with 11 bases lying between them. The CDR3 covers 15 residues. Per the germline V gene, CDR1 is LGHDT and CDR2 is YNNKEL (reference sequence). The data are from a study of molecular identifiers for immune sequencing clone quantification. TCRdb reanalysed the PCR reads using MiXCR and keeps one entry per CDR3 protein. The repertoire consists of approximately 590,000 distinct CDR3 sequences, with around 25% occurring once and the leading ten covering 0.78%. Study-wide points: Identical TCR molecules sharing a barcode could underestimate highly expanded clone sizes. Clonotypes topping 20 RNA copies carried over 99% of effector molecules but under 1% of naive ones.

Libraries from naive CD8 cells were generated from approximately 20,000 to 1,000,000 sorted cells (with 10%, 30% or 50% RNA). As CD8+CD4-CCR7+CD45RA+ cells, naive CD8 T cells were sorted. The sequence came from a human donor in good health. Some libraries in this study had Jurkat cell RNA spiked in. This chain joins TRBV3-1 and TRBJ1-5; D remains ambiguous. Specimen: naive CD8+ T cells from blood, with Jurkat cell RNA spiked in. Subset given: FACS-sorted CD8+CD4-CCR7+CD45RA+ naive T cells. The CDR3 loop reads CASSQDLSPYQPQHF. The CDR3 DNA reads TGTGCCAGCAGCCAAGATTTGTCGCCTTATCAGCCCCAGCATTTT.